This section outlines one T cell receptor beta chain sequence together with its context. The antigen is unknown. Amplification used 60 Vbeta primers and 13 Jbeta primers. Libraries were prepared by immunoSEQ multiplex PCR; TCRdb keeps only in-frame clonotypes and omits some of them. The sample includes roughly 100,000 clones, about 80% seen only once; the top ten take 2% to 2.5%. Regarding donors, all were healthy bone marrow donors. The sample is drawn from a study of cytomegalovirus exposure and HLA in healthy donors. Whole-study results and caveats: Donors were assumed by presence/absence analyses to have roughly uniform sequencing depth. A list of around 160 TCR beta chains associated with cytomegalovirus was given.

This TCR was recovered from a man aged 30 to 45 in good health and CMV-seronegative. The specimen was PBMCs.

This chain's CDR3 is CAISGSGDNSPLHF. CDR3 DNA sequence: TGTGCCATCAGTGGGTCAGGGGATAATTCACCCCTCCACTTT. The chain links TRBV10-3 to TRBJ1-6; TRBD1 is a possible D gene (6 bases). This CDR3 has 14 residues. V shed 4 bases and J shed 5 bases, with 9 bases lying between them. The germline V gene encodes CDR1 ENHRY and CDR2 SYGVKD.